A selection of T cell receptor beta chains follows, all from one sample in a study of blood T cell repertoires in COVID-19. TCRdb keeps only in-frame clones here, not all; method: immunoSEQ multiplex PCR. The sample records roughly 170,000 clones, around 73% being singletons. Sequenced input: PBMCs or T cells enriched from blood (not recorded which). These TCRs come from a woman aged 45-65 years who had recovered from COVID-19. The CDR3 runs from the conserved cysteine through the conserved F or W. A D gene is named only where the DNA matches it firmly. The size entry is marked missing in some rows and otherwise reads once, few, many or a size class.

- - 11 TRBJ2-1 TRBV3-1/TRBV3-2 TGTGCCAGCAGATTAGACAATGAGCAGTTCTTC CASRLDNEQFF
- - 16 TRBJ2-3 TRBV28 TGTGCCAGCAGTTTATTCAGCGGAGGGGGCACAGATACGCAGTATTTT CASSLFSGGGTDTQYF
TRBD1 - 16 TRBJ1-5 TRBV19 TGTGCCAGTAGTATAGATGCCACAGGGGGGGGTCAGCCCCAGCATTTT CASSIDATGGGQPQHF
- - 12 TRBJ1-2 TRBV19 TGTGCCTCACGGGTTGGGGGGTCGGGCTACACCTTC CASRVGGSGYTF
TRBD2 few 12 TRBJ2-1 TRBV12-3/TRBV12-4 TGTGCCAGCAGTTTGACTAGCGATGAGCAGTTCTTC CASSLTSDEQFF
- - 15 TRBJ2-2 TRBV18 TGTGCCAGCTCACCAAGGACTACGAACACCGGGGAGCTGTTTTTT CASSPRTTNTGELFF
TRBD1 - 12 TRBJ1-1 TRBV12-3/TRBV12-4 TGTGCCAGCAGTTCACAGGGGAATGAAGCTTTCTTT CASSSQGNEAFF
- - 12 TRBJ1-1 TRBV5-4 TGTGCCAGCAGCACGGCAGGGGATGAAGCTTTCTTT CASSTAGDEAFF
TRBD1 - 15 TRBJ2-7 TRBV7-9 TGTGCCAGCAGCCCTCGCGGACAGGGATACCACGAGCAGTACTTC CASSPRGQGYHEQYF
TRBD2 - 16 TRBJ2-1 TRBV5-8 TGTGCCAGCAGACACGGGACTAGCGGGAGTTTAGGTGAGCAGTTCTTC CASRHGTSGSLGEQFF
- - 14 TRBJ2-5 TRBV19 TGTGCCAGTAGCACCCACGAGTCGAGGGAGACCCAGTACTTC CASSTHESRETQYF
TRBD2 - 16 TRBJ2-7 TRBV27 TGTGCCAGCACTGCGCCGCGGACTAGCGGGATCTACGAGCAGTACTTC CASTAPRTSGIYEQYF
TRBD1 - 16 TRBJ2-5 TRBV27 TGTGCCAGCAGTCCCCAACCGACAGGGGGCGACGAGACCCAGTACTTC CASSPQPTGGDETQYF
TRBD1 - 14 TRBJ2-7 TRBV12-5 TGTGCTAGTGGCACGGGACAGGGAATCAACGAGCAGTACTTC CASGTGQGINEQYF
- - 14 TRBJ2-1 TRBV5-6 TGTGCCAGCAGCTTGTGGGACACCTACAATGAGCAGTTCTTC CASSLWDTYNEQFF
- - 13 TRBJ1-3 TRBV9 TGTGCCAGCAGCCTCAACACTGGAAACACCATATATTTT CASSLNTGNTIYF
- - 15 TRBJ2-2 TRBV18 TGTGCCAGCACCAGCGCGGGACGCAACACCGGGGAGCTGTTTTTT CASTSAGRNTGELFF
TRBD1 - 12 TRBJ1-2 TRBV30 TGTGCCTGGGGGACAGGGAACTATGGCTACACCTTC CAWGTGNYGYTF
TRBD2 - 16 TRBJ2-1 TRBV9 TGTGCCAGCAGCGCGGCCGGGACTAGCGCGTACAATGAGCAGTTCTTC CASSAAGTSAYNEQFF
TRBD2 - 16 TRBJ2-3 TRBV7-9 TGTGCCAGCAGACCGCCTGGGGGGGAAAGCACAGATACGCAGTATTTT CASRPPGGESTDTQYF